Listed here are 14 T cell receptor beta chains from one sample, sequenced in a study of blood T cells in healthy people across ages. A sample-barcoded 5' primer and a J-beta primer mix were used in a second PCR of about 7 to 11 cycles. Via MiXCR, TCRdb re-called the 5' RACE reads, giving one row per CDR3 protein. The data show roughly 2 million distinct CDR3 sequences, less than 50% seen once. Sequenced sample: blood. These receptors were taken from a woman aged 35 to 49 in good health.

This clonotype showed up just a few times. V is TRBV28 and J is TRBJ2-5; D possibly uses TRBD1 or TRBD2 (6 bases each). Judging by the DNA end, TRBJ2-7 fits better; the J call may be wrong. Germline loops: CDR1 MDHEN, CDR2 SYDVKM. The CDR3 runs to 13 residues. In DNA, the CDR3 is TGTGCCAGCAGTAGGTTGGGGGGCAGCGAGCAGTACTTC. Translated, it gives CASSRLGGSEQYF.

CDR3 coding DNA: TGTGCCAGCAGTGGAACCCACGTCCGGGACTATGGCTACACCTTC. Its translation is CASSGTHVRDYGYTF. V gene TRBV12-3 or TRBV12-4 combines with J gene TRBJ1-2; D ambiguous. The CDR3 runs to 15 residues. Trimming pared 5 bases from V and 3 bases from J, leaving 16 bases between.

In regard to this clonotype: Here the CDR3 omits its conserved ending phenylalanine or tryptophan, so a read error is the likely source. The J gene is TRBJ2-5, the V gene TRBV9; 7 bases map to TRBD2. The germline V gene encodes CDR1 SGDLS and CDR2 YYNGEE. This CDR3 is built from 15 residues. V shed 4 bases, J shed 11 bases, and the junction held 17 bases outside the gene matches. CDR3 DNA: TGTGCCAGCAGCCCTTCTCCCGGGGACTACGATGAGCAGTACCTC. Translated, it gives CASSPSPGDYDEQYL.

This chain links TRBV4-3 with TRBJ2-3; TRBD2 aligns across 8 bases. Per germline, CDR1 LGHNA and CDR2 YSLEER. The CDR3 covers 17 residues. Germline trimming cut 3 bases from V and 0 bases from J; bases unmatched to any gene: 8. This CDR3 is CASSQGIAGSSTDTQYF. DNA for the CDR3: TGCGCCAGCAGCCAGGGGATAGCGGGGAGTAGCACAGATACGCAGTATTTT.

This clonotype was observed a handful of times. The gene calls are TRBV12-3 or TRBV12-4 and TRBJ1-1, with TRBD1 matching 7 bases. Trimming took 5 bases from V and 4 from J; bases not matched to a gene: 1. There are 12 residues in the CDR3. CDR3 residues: CASSEGATEAFF. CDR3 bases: TGTGCCAGCAGTGAGGGGGCCACTGAAGCTTTCTTT.

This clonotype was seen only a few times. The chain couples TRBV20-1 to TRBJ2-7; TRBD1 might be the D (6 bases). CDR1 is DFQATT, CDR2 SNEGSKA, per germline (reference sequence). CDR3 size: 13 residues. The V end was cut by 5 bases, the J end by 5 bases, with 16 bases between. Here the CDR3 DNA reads TGCAGTGCTCCGGACGGGCACAGGGACGAGCAGTACTTC. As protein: CSAPDGHRDEQYF.

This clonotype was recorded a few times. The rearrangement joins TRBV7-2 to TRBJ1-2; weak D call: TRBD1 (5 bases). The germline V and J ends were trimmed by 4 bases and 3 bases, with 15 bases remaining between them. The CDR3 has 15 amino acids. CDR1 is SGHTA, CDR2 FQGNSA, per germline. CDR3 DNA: TGTGCCAGCAGCTCTACGGGACGCCCGGACTATGGCTACACCTTC. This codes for CASSSTGRPDYGYTF. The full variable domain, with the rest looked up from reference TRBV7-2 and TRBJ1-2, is GAGVSQSPSNKVTEKGKDVELRCDPISGHTALYWYRQSLGQGLEFLIYFQGNSAPDKSGLPSDRFSAERTGGSVSTLTIQRTQQEDSAVYLCASSSTGRPDYGYTFGSGTRLTVV.

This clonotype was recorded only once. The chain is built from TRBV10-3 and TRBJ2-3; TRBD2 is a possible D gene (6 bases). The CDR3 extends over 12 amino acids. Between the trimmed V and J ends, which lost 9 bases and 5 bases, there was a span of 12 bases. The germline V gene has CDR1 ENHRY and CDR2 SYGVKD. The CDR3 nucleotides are TGTGCCATTCGACTAGAGGGAGATACGCAGTATTTT. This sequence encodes CAIRLEGDTQYF.

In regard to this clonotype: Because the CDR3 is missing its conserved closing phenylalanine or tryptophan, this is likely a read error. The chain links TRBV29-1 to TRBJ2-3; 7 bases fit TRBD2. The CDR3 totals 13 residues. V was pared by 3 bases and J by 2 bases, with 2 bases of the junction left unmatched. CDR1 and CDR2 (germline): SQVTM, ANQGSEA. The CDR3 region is CSVDSGNTDTQYV. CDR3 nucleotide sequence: TGCAGCGTTGACAGCGGGAACACAGATACGCAGTATGTT.

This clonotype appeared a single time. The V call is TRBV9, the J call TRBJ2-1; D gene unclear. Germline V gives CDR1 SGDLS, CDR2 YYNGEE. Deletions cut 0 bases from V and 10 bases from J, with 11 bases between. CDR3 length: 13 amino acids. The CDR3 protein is CASSVVTGTEQFF. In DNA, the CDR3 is TGTGCCAGCAGCGTAGTAACGGGCACAGAGCAGTTCTTC.

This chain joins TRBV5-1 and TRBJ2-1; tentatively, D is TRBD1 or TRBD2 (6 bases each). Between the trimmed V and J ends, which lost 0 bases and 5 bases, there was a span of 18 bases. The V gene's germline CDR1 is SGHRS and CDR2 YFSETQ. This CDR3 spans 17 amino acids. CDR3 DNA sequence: TGCGCCAGCAGCTTGGATCTGGGGGGCAGCCTTAACAATGAGCAGTTCTTC. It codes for CASSLDLGGSLNNEQFF. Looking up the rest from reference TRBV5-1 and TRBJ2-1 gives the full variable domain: KAGVTQTPRYLIKTRGQQVTLSCSPISGHRSVSWYQQTPGQGLQFLFEYFSETQRNKGNFPGRFSGRQFSNSRSEMNVSTLELGDSALYLCASSLDLGGSLNNEQFFGPGTRLTVL.

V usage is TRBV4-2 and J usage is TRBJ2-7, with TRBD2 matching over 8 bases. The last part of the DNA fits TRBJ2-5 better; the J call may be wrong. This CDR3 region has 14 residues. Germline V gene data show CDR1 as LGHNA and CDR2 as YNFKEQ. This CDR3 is CASSHPGGDGTQYF. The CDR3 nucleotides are TGTGCCAGCAGCCATCCCGGGGGGGATGGGACCCAGTACTTC.

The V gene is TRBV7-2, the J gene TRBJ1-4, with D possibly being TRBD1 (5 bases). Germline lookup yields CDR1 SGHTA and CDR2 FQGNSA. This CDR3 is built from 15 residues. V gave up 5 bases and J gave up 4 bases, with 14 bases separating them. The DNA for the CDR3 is TGTGCCAGCAGCACGCGACAGTCACATAATGAAAAACTGTTTTTT. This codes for CASSTRQSHNEKLFF.

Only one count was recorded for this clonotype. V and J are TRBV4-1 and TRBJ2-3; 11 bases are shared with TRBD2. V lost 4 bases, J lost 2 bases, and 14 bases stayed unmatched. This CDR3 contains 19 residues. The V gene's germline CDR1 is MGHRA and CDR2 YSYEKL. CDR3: CASSPLGVTSGGYTDTQYF. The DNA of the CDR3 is TGCGCCAGCAGCCCCCTGGGGGTAACTAGCGGGGGCTACACAGATACGCAGTATTTT.